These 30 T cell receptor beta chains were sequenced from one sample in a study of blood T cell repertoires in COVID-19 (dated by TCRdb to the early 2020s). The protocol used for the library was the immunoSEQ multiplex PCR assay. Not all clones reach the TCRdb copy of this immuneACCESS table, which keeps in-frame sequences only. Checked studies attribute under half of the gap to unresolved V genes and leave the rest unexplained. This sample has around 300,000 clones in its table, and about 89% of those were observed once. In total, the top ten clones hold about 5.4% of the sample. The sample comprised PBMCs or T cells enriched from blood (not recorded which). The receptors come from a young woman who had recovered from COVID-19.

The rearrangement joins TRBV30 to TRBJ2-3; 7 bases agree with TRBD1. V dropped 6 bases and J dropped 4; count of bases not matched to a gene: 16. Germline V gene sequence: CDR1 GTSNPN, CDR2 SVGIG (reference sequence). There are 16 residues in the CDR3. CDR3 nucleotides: TGTGCCTGTTCTCGGACAGGCCGGGACCCCGCAGATACGCAGTATTTT. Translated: CACSRTGRDPADTQYF.

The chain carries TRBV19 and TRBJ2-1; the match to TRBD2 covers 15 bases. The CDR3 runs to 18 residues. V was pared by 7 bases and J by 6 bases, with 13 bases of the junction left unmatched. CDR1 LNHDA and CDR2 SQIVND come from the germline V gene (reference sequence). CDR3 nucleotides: TGTGCCAGTACCCCTGGGGGACTAGCGGGGGGCCGAGGCAATGAGCAGTTCTTC. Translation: CASTPGGLAGGRGNEQFF.

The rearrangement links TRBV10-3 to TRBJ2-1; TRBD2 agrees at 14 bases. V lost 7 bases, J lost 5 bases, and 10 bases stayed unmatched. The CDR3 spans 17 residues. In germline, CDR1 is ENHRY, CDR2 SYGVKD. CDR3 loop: CAITPTSGGAKDNEQFF. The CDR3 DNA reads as TGTGCCATCACCCCGACTAGCGGGGGGGCTAAAGACAATGAGCAGTTCTTC.

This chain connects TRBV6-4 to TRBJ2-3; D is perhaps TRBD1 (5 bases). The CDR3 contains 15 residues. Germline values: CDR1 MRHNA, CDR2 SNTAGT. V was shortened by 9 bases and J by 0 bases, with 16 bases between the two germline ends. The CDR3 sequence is CARQSTAKSTDTQYF. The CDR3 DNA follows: TGTGCCAGGCAATCGACAGCAAAGAGCACAGATACGCAGTATTTT.

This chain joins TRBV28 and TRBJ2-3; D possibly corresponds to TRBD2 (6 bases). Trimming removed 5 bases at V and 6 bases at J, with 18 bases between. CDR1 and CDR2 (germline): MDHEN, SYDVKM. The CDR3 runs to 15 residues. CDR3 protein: CASSTTGRSPDTQYF. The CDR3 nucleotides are TGTGCCAGCAGTACCACCGGGAGATCCCCTGATACGCAGTATTTT.

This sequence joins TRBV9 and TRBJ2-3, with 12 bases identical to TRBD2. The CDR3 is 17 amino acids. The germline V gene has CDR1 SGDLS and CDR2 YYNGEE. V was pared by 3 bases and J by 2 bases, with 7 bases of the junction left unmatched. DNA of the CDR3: TGTGCCAGCAGCGGAGGTCTAGCGGGGGGGCTCACAGATACGCAGTATTTT. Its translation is CASSGGLAGGLTDTQYF.

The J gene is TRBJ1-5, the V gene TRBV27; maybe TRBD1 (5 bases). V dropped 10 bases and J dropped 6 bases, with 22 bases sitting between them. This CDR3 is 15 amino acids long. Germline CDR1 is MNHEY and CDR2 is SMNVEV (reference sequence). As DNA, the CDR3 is TGTGCCAACAACCCCGGGTGGGGGGGAGGTCAGCCCCAGCATTTT. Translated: CANNPGWGGGQPQHF.

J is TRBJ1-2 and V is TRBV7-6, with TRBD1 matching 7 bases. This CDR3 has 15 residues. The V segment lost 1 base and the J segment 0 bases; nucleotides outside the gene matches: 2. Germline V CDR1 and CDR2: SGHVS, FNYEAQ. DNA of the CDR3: TGTGCCAGCAGCTTAGAGGGACAGCCTAACTATGGCTACACCTTC. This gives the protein CASSLEGQPNYGYTF.

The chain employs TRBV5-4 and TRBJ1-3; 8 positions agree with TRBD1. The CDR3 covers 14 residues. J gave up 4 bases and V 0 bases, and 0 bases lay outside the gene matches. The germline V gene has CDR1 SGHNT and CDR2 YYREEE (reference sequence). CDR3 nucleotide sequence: TGTGCCAGCAGCTTGGACAGGGGGGGAAACACCATATATTTT. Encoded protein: CASSLDRGGNTIYF.

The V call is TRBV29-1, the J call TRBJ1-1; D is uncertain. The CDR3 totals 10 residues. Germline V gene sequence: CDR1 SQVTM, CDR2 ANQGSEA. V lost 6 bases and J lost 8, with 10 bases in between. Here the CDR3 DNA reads TGCAGCGTCCTTCACGGGGAAGCTTTCTTT. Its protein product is CSVLHGEAFF.

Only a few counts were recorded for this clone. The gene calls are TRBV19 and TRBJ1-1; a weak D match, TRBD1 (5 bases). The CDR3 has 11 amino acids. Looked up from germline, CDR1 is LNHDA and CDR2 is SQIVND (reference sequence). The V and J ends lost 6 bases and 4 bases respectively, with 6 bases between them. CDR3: CASRTVTEAFF. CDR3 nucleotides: TGTGCCAGTAGGACAGTCACTGAAGCTTTCTTT.

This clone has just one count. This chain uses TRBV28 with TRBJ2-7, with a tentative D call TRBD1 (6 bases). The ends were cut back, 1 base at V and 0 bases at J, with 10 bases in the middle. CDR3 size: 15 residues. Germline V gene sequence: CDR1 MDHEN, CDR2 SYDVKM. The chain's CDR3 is CASSLSGVGSYEQYF. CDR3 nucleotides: TGTGCCAGCAGTTTATCAGGGGTTGGCTCCTACGAGCAGTACTTC. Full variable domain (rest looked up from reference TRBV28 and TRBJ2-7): DVKVTQSSRYLVKRTGEKVFLECVQDMDHENMFWYRQDPGLGLRLIYFSYDVKMKEKGDIPEGYSVSREKKERFSLILESASTNQTSMYLCASSLSGVGSYEQYFGPGTRLTVT.

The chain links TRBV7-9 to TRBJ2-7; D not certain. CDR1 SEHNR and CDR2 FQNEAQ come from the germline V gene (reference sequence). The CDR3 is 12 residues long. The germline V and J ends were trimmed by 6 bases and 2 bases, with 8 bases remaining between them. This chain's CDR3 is CASSRDTYEQYF. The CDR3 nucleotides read TGTGCCAGCAGTCGAGACACCTACGAGCAGTACTTC.

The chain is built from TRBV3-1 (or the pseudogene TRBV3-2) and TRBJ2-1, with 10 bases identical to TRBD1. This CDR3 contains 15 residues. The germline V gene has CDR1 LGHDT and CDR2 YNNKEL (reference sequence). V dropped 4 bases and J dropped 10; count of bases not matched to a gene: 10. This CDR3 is CASSRFGTGASEQFF. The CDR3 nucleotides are TGTGCCAGCAGCCGCTTTGGGACAGGGGCAAGCGAGCAGTTCTTC.

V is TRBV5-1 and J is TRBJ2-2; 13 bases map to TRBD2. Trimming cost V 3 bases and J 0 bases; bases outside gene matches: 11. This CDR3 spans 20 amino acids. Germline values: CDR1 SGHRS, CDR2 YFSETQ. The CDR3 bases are TGCGCCAGCAGCTCCGGCGGGGGACTAGCGGGGTCCGCGAACACCGGGGAGCTGTTTTTT. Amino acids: CASSSGGGLAGSANTGELFF.

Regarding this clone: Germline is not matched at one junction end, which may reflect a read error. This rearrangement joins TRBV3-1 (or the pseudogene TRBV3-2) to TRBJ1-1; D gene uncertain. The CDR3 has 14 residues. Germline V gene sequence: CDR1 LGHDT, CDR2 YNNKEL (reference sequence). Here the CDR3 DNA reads TGTGCCAGCACCCAAGGGAGAGTGAGGACTGAAGCTTTCTTT. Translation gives CASTQGRVRTEAFF.

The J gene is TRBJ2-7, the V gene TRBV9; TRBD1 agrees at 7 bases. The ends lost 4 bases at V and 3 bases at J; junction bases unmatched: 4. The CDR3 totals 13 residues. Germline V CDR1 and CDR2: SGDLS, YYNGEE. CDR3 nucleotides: TGTGCCAGCAGCCCCCAGGGGGTCTACGAGCAGTACTTC. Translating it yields CASSPQGVYEQYF.

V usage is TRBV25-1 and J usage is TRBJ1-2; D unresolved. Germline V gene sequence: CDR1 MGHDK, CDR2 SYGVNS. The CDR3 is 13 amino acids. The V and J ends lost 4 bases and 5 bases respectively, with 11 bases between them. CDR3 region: CASSVGTVYGYTF. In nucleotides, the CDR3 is TGTGCCAGCAGTGTTGGTACGGTGTATGGCTACACCTTC.

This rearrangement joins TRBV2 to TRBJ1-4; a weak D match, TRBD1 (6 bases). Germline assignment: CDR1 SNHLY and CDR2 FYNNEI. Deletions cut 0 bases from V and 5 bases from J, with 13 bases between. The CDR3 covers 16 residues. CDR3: CASSEALTGKNEKLFF. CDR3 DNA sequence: TGTGCCAGCAGTGAAGCCTTGACAGGAAAAAATGAAAAACTGTTTTTT.

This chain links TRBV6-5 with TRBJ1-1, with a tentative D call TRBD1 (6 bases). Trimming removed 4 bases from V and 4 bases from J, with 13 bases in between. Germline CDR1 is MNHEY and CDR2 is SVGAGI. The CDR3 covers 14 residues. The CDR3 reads CASSSEGGFTEAFF. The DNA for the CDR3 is TGTGCCAGCAGTTCGGAAGGGGGATTCACTGAAGCTTTCTTT.

The CDR3 loop is CASSSPGQPFYGYTF. As DNA, the CDR3 is TGCGCCAGCAGCTCGCCGGGACAGCCCTTCTATGGCTACACCTTC. The rearrangement joins TRBV5-1 to TRBJ1-2; 7 bases agree with TRBD1. This CDR3 is 15 amino acids long. From germline, CDR1 is SGHRS and CDR2 YFSETQ. With V trimmed by 3 bases and J by 4 bases, 9 bases remained unmatched.

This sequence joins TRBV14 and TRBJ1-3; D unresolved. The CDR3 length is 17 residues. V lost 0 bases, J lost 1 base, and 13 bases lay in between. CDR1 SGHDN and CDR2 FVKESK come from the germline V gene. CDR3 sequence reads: CASSQDVGVLSGNTIYF. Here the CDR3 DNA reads TGTGCCAGCAGCCAAGATGTCGGGGTTTTATCTGGAAACACCATATATTTT.

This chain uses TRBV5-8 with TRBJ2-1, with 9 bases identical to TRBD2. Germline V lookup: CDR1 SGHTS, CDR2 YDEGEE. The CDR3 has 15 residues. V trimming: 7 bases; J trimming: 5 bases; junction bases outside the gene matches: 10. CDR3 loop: CASGPGLAIHNEQFF. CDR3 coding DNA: TGTGCCAGCGGGCCGGGACTAGCTATCCACAATGAGCAGTTCTTC.

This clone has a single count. This CDR3 is CSVLRGGNTEAFF. CDR3 nucleotide sequence: TGCAGCGTCCTCCGGGGGGGTAACACTGAAGCTTTCTTT. The chain combines TRBV29-1 with TRBJ1-1, with D possibly TRBD1 on 5 matching bases. The CDR3 consists of 13 residues. Trimming left V 6 bases short and J 2 bases short, with 13 bases between. The germline V gene encodes CDR1 SQVTM and CDR2 ANQGSEA.

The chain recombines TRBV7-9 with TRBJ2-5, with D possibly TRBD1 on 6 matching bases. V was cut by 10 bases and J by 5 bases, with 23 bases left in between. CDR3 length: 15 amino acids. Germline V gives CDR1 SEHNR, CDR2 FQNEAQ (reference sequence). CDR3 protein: CATAGAPGVMETQYF. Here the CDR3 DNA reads TGTGCCACCGCAGGAGCACCAGGGGTGATGGAGACCCAGTACTTC.

The CDR3 DNA follows: TGCGCCAGCAGCCACCCGGGTGGGGGCGATTCACCCCTCCACTTT. Translation gives CASSHPGGGDSPLHF. The chain joins TRBV4-1 to TRBJ1-6; possible D gene TRBD1, 6 bases. CDR1 MGHRA and CDR2 YSYEKL come from the germline V gene. Trimming shortened V by 3 bases and J by 8 bases, and 14 bases separated the two germline ends. The CDR3 extends over 15 amino acids.

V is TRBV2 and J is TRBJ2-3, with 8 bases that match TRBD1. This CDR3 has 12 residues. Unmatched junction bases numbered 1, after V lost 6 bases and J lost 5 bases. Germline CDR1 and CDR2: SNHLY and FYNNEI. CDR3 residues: CASSGTGDTQYF. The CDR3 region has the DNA TGTGCCAGCAGCGGGACAGGAGATACGCAGTATTTT.

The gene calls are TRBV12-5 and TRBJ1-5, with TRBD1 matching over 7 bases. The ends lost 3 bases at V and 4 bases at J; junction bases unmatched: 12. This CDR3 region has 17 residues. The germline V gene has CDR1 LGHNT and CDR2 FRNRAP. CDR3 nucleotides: TGTGCTAGTGGTTTCATAACCGGACAGGTTGGAAATCAGCCCCAGCATTTT. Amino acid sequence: CASGFITGQVGNQPQHF.

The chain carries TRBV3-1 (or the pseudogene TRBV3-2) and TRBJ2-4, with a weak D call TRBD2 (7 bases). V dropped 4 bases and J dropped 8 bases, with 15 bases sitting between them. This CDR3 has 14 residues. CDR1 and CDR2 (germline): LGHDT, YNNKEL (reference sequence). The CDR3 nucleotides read TGTGCCAGCAGCCCCGGGGAGGGGGTGTACATTCAGTACTTC. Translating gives CASSPGEGVYIQYF.

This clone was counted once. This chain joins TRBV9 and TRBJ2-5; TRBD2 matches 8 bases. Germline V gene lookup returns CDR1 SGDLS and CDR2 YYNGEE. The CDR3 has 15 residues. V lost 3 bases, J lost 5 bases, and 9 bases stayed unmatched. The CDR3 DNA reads TGTGCCAGCAGCGACTCAAGCGGGGGAAGGGAGACCCAGTACTTC. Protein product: CASSDSSGGRETQYF. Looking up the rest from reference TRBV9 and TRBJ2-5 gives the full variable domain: DSGVTQTPKHLITATGQRVTLRCSPRSGDLSVYWYQQSLDQGLQFLIQYYNGEERAKGNILERFSAQQFPDLHSELNLSSLELGDSALYFCASSDSSGGRETQYFGPGTRLLVL.